This TCR beta chain emerged from a study of human CD4 T cells and Enterobacteriaceae. Study findings and constraints: Broadly cross-reactive clonotypes: 11 of 19 ranked in the top 5%. Only same-donor CFSE-low culture sequences were used to infer reactivity.

Sorting took every CD4+ cell except CD45RA+CCR7+CD95- naive cells, reaching over 95% purity. Blood from healthy donors was obtained in Switzerland from donation centers. Deep-level sequencing, detecting one cell in 200,000, covered ex vivo memory CD4+. Clones were read by immunoSEQ multiplex PCR, and TCRdb kept only the in-frame ones, dropping some. The data hold 25,000 to 30,000 clones, with 82% observed a single time. This clone has only one observation. Its specificity is unknown. In the same sample, other DNA sequences code for this CDR3. Material for sequencing was memory CD4+ T cells from blood. The sequence was obtained from a human donor in good health.

The DNA for the CDR3 is TGCGCCACTCGGGGGGGCTCCTACGAGCAGTACTTC. This sequence encodes CATRGGSYEQYF. This chain connects TRBV10-2 to TRBJ2-7; 8 bases match TRBD2. CDR1 is WSHSY and CDR2 is SAAADI in the germline V gene. There are 12 residues in the CDR3. Trimming cost V 10 bases and J 0 bases; bases outside gene matches: 2.